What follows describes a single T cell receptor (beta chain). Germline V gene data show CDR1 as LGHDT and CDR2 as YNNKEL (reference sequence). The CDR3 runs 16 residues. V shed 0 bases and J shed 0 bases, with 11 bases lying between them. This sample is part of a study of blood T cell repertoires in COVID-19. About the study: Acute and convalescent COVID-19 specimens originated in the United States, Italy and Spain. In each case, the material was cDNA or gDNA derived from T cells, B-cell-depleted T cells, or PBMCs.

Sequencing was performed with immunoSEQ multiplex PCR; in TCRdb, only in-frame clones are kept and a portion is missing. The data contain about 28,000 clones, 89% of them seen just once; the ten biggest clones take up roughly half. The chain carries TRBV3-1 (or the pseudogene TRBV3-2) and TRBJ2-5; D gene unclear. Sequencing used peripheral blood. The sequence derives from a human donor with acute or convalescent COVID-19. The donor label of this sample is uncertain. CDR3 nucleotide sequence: TGTGCCAGCAGCCAAGATCCGGGTGGTGACCAAGAGACCCAGTACTTC. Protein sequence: CASSQDPGGDQETQYF.